The present entry profiles one T cell receptor beta chain with its context. The entry originates in a study of blood T cell repertoires in COVID-19. Across the study: Some COVID-19 samples were acute and others convalescent; all came from the United States, Italy and Spain. PBMCs, B-cell-depleted T cells, or T cells were the source of the cDNA or gDNA that made up the material.

V was cut by 3 bases and J by 3 bases, with 9 bases left in between. Germline values: CDR1 SNHLY, CDR2 FYNNEI. CDR3 length: 14 amino acids. Using immunoSEQ multiplex PCR, the repertoire was profiled, and TCRdb retains in-frame clones only, with some absent. The sample lists under 150,000 clones; just under 90% were seen once. The rearrangement links TRBV2 to TRBJ1-5; D ambiguous. The clonotype originates from a woman aged 45-60 years with acute or convalescent COVID-19. Sample: peripheral blood. CDR3 sequence: CASSERQVNQPQHF. CDR3 nucleotide sequence: TGTGCCAGCAGTGAGAGGCAAGTCAATCAGCCCCAGCATTTT.